These 31 T cell receptor beta chains originate from one sample sequenced in a study of a mutant IDH1 vaccine in newly diagnosed glioma (dated by TCRdb to about 2021). The receptor library was made with the immunoSEQ multiplex PCR assay. As stored in TCRdb, this immuneACCESS dataset retains in-frame rearrangements with V and J assigned. A fraction of the clones does not appear; measured against another copy, unresolved V genes explain less than half of the discrepancy, and the remainder lacks a known reason. The sample table lists over 55,000 clones, approximately 80% of them with a count of one. The ten most abundant clones make up 4.5% to 6% of the sample. The antigens of these receptors remain unknown. Reading the label with the study, this specimen's time point is: week 35, safety follow-up. Every vaccine dose consisted of 300 ug of a 20-mer mutant IDH1 peptide in Montanide, administered subcutaneously together with topical imiquimod.

The source material was PBMCs, sampled from a glioma patient whose treatment included an IDH1 peptide vaccine. The source of these receptors is a man aged 40-49 years with glioma.

This clone came up a few times. V is TRBV7-2 and J is TRBJ2-7, with a weak D call TRBD2 (7 bases). The ends were cut back, 1 base at V and 4 bases at J, with 14 bases in the middle. Looked up from germline, CDR1 is SGHTA and CDR2 is FQGNSA. The CDR3 sequence is 15 residues long. CDR3 residues: CASSLGGGTDYEQYF. CDR3 DNA: TGTGCCAGCAGCTTAGGCGGGGGCACGGATTACGAGCAGTACTTC.

This clone has just one count. The chain has TRBV6-6 and TRBJ2-3; D is possibly TRBD2 (5 bases). Germline CDR1 is MNHNY and CDR2 is SVGAGI (reference sequence). The CDR3 spans 16 residues. V was shortened by 6 bases and J by 4 bases, with 20 bases between the two germline ends. In nucleotides, the CDR3 is TGTGCCAGCAGCCTAAAGGGTCTAGCCGTCTCAGATACGCAGTATTTT. Its translation is CASSLKGLAVSDTQYF.

The CDR3 sequence is CASSLFGDRATEAFF. Here the CDR3 DNA reads TGTGCCAGCAGCTTATTCGGTGACAGGGCCACTGAAGCTTTCTTT. This chain links TRBV5-4 with TRBJ1-1, with 7 bases aligning to TRBD1. V lost 2 bases, J lost 4 bases, and 8 bases stayed unmatched. Germline-derived CDR1 and CDR2 are SGHNT and YYREEE (reference sequence). CDR3 size: 15 residues.

The chain couples TRBV30 to TRBJ2-5; D not resolved. The CDR3 sequence is 14 residues long. CDR1 and CDR2 (germline): GTSNPN, SVGIG (reference sequence). The V end lost 0 bases, the J end lost 2 bases, and 10 bases lay between the germline ends. CDR3 sequence reads: CAWSVGSQQETQYF. The CDR3 DNA sequence: TGTGCCTGGAGTGTAGGATCTCAACAAGAGACCCAGTACTTC.

This chain joins TRBV6-4 and TRBJ2-2; no clear D. This CDR3 is built from 15 residues. CDR1 MRHNA and CDR2 SNTAGT come from the germline V gene. Trimming left V 7 bases short and J 8 bases short, with 20 bases between. DNA of the CDR3: TGTGCCAGCACTCCGAGCTTGGACGGAGCGGGGGAGCTGTTTTTT. Its translation: CASTPSLDGAGELFF.

The V gene is TRBV5-6, the J gene TRBJ2-5; D gene ambiguous. The better agreement between TRBJ2-7 and the DNA end casts doubt on the J call. This CDR3 spans 11 amino acids. Germline CDR1 and CDR2: SGHDT and YYEEEE. CDR3 bases: TGTGCCAGCAGCTCGCTTACCGAGCAGTACTTC. Translation: CASSSLTEQYF.

The chain has TRBV11-2 and TRBJ2-5, with D perhaps being TRBD1 or TRBD2 (6 bases each). This CDR3 region has 13 residues. Germline CDR1 reads SGHAT; CDR2 reads FQNNGV. Trimming pared 3 bases from V and 7 bases from J, leaving 12 bases between. CDR3 residues: CASSFGGHGTQYF. The CDR3 nucleotides read TGTGCCAGCAGCTTCGGGGGCCATGGGACCCAGTACTTC.

The V call is TRBV9, the J call TRBJ2-5; no definite D call. CDR1 is SGDLS and CDR2 is YYNGEE in the germline V gene. V was cut by 5 bases and J by 4 bases, with 15 bases left in between. This CDR3 has 14 residues. The CDR3 region is CASSASLIGETQYF. The CDR3 region has the DNA TGTGCCAGCAGTGCCAGCCTAATTGGAGAGACCCAGTACTTC.

This chain connects TRBV27 to TRBJ2-1; 11 bases agree with TRBD2. CDR1 and CDR2 (germline): MNHEY, SMNVEV (reference sequence). CDR3 size: 17 residues. Trimming removed 5 bases from V and 7 bases from J; junction bases left unmatched: 13. The CDR3 protein is CASSPRLAGLPFNEQFF. The CDR3 DNA follows: TGTGCCAGCAGTCCCCGACTAGCGGGGCTACCGTTTAATGAGCAGTTCTTC.

This clone was detected only once. This chain joins TRBV12-5 and TRBJ2-7; TRBD2 matches at 8 bases. This CDR3 contains 15 residues. J lost 7 bases, V lost 7 bases, and 15 bases had no gene match. CDR1 is LGHNT and CDR2 is FRNRAP in the germline V gene. The DNA of the CDR3 is TGTGCTAGTGCCCTCTTGGCGGGGGGCGTGGGGGAGCAGTACTTC. This translates into CASALLAGGVGEQYF.

The V call is TRBV6-1, the J call TRBJ2-7; perhaps TRBD2 as D (6 bases). Trimming shortened V by 9 bases and J by 0 bases, and 12 bases separated the two germline ends. This CDR3 is built from 13 residues. The V gene's germline CDR1 is MNHNS and CDR2 SASEGT. The CDR3 nucleotides read TGTGCCAGTACTCGGGAGAGCTCCTACGAGCAGTACTTC. Translating it yields CASTRESSYEQYF.

The chain has TRBV7-9 and TRBJ2-3; 7 bases are shared with TRBD1. Losses at the gene ends were 5 bases for V and 2 bases for J; bases not matched to a gene: 4. CDR3 length: 14 amino acids. The germline CDR1 and CDR2 sequences are SEHNR and FQNEAQ (reference sequence). The CDR3 region is CASSTGQSTDTQYF. In DNA form, the CDR3 reads TGTGCCAGCAGCACGGGACAGTCCACAGATACGCAGTATTTT. The entire variable domain, with the rest obtained from reference TRBV7-9 and TRBJ2-3, is as follows: DTGVSQNPRHKITKRGQNVTFRCDPISEHNRLYWYRQTLGQGPEFLTYFQNEAQLEKSRLLSDRFSAERPKGSFSTLEIQRTEQGDSAMYLCASSTGQSTDTQYFGPGTRLTVL.

The V and J genes are TRBV18 and TRBJ2-1; no clear D. The CDR3 is 14 amino acids. CDR1 is KGHSH and CDR2 is LQKENI in the germline V gene. V gave up 0 bases and J gave up 9 bases, with 12 bases separating them. DNA of the CDR3: TGTGCCAGCTCACCACCGGGCCTCCTAGGTGAGCAGTTCTTC. Its translation: CASSPPGLLGEQFF.

This sequence joins TRBV7-9 and TRBJ2-3, with 12 bases lining up with TRBD2. The germline V gene has CDR1 SEHNR and CDR2 FQNEAQ (reference sequence). This CDR3 region has 15 residues. Unmatched junction bases numbered 7, after V lost 8 bases and J lost 4 bases. For the CDR3, the DNA is TGTGCCAGCGGCGAACTAGCGGGGGGAGCAGATACGCAGTATTTT. Translation gives CASGELAGGADTQYF. Based on the CDR3 plus reference TRBV7-9 and TRBJ2-3, the full variable domain is DTGVSQNPRHKITKRGQNVTFRCDPISEHNRLYWYRQTLGQGPEFLTYFQNEAQLEKSRLLSDRFSAERPKGSFSTLEIQRTEQGDSAMYLCASGELAGGADTQYFGPGTRLTVL.

The chain recombines TRBV7-2 with TRBJ2-7, with D perhaps TRBD2 (5 bases). The CDR3 consists of 17 residues. The ends were cut back, 2 bases at V and 6 bases at J, with 23 bases in the middle. CDR1 SGHTA and CDR2 FQGNSA come from the germline V gene. CDR3 loop: CASSLNSARGRRVEQYF. The DNA of the CDR3 is TGTGCCAGCAGCTTAAATAGCGCCAGAGGGCGCCGGGTCGAGCAGTACTTC.

DNA of the CDR3: TGTGCCAGCAGCTTAGCGCTAACGGCCGGGGAGACCCAGTACTTC. Translation gives CASSLALTAGETQYF. V is TRBV7-2 and J is TRBJ2-5; D uncertain. Germline V gives CDR1 SGHTA, CDR2 FQGNSA. CDR3 length: 15 amino acids. V lost 0 bases and J lost 5, with 13 bases in between.

CDR3 coding DNA: TGTGCCAGCAGCACCCGGACAGCCTCCTACGAGCAGTACTTC. The encoded protein is CASSTRTASYEQYF. The genes are TRBV5-5 and TRBJ2-7; D possibly corresponds to TRBD1 (6 bases). Trimming took 4 bases from V and 0 from J, leaving 11 bases between them. CDR3 length equals 14 residues. Germline CDR1 reads SGHKS; CDR2 reads YYEKEE (reference sequence). The full variable domain, completed using reference TRBV5-5 and TRBJ2-7, is DAGVTQSPTHLIKTRGQQVTLRCSPISGHKSVSWYQQVLGQGPQFIFQYYEKEERGRGNFPDRFSARQFPNYSSELNVNALLLGDSALYLCASSTRTASYEQYFGPGTRLTVT.

The genes are TRBV19 and TRBJ2-5, with 12 bases identical to TRBD2. J lost 4 bases, V lost 4 bases, and 7 bases had no gene match. The germline CDR1 and CDR2 sequences are LNHDA and SQIVND (reference sequence). The CDR3 loop spans 16 amino acids. CDR3 coding DNA: TGTGCCAGTAGTAGACTAGCGGGAGCGAGAAGAGAGACCCAGTACTTC. Residues: CASSRLAGARRETQYF.

The V and J genes are TRBV7-9 and TRBJ2-3; a weak D match, TRBD1 (5 bases). Germline V CDR1 and CDR2: SEHNR, FQNEAQ (reference sequence). The CDR3 runs 13 residues. V was pared by 3 bases and J by 6 bases, with 10 bases between. Written as DNA, the CDR3 is TGTGCCAGCAGCTTGGGGCGATGGGATACGCAGTATTTT. It codes for CASSLGRWDTQYF.

The genes are TRBV7-6 and TRBJ2-7, with D maybe TRBD2 (5 bases). The germline CDR1 and CDR2 sequences are SGHVS and FNYEAQ. V lost 4 bases and J 2 bases, leaving 9 bases between the germline ends. There are 13 residues in the CDR3. DNA for the CDR3: TGTGCCAGCAGCTCCTGGCGGGCCTACGAGCAGTACTTC. This translates into CASSSWRAYEQYF.

The chain recombines TRBV7-8 with TRBJ2-3; the D gene is possibly TRBD1 (6 bases). The CDR3 spans 14 residues. Trimming left V 4 bases short and J 2 bases short, with 10 bases between. Per the germline V gene, CDR1 is SGHVS and CDR2 is FQNEAQ. The CDR3 bases are TGTGCCAGCAGCTCCAGGGGATTCACAGATACGCAGTATTTT. It translates to CASSSRGFTDTQYF. Drawing the rest from reference TRBV7-8 and TRBJ2-3, the complete variable domain is GAGVSQSPRYKVAKRGQDVALRCDPISGHVSLFWYQQALGQGPEFLTYFQNEAQLDKSGLPSDRFFAERPEGSVSTLKIQRTQQEDSAVYLCASSSRGFTDTQYFGPGTRLTVL.

The J gene is TRBJ2-7, the V gene TRBV7-2; D is perhaps TRBD2 (6 bases). V gave up 6 bases and J gave up 1 base, with 16 bases separating them. The CDR3 consists of 15 residues. Germline V gene sequence: CDR1 SGHTA, CDR2 FQGNSA. This chain's CDR3 is CASSPRRGRSYEQYF. The CDR3 coding sequence is TGTGCCAGCAGTCCCAGGAGGGGTCGATCCTACGAGCAGTACTTC. Filled out from reference TRBV7-2 and TRBJ2-7, the complete variable domain reads GAGVSQSPSNKVTEKGKDVELRCDPISGHTALYWYRQSLGQGLEFLIYFQGNSAPDKSGLPSDRFSAERTGGSVSTLTIQRTQQEDSAVYLCASSPRRGRSYEQYFGPGTRLTVT.

The J gene is TRBJ1-5, the V gene TRBV15, with a weak D call TRBD1 (5 bases). Trimming removed 5 bases at V and 9 bases at J, with 17 bases between. The CDR3 sequence is 14 residues long. Looked up from germline, CDR1 is LNHNV and CDR2 is YYDKDF (reference sequence). The CDR3 sequence is CATSPADGGWPQHF. Written as DNA, the CDR3 is TGTGCCACCAGCCCTGCGGATGGGGGATGGCCCCAGCATTTT.

The rearrangement joins TRBV20-1 to TRBJ2-1; no definite D call. The CDR3 is made up of 11 amino acids. Germline assignment: CDR1 DFQATT and CDR2 SNEGSKA (reference sequence). V was shortened by 3 bases and J by 6 bases, with 6 bases between the two germline ends. CDR3 in DNA: TGCAGTGCTAGGCCCTTCAATGAGCAGTTCTTC. Its protein product is CSARPFNEQFF.

This chain joins TRBV5-4 and TRBJ2-4; TRBD2 is a possible D gene (5 bases). The CDR3 is 16 amino acids. The germline CDR1 and CDR2 sequences are SGHNT and YYREEE (reference sequence). The ends were cut back, 4 bases at V and 3 bases at J, with 17 bases in the middle. The CDR3 DNA reads as TGTGCCAGCAGCCCGGACGCCATCGGGGACAAAAACATTCAGTACTTC. Translating it yields CASSPDAIGDKNIQYF.

V is TRBV29-1 and J is TRBJ1-2; possibly TRBD1 for D (5 bases). Trimming removed 4 bases from V and 5 bases from J, with 20 bases in between. CDR3 size: 15 residues. Germline V CDR1 and CDR2: SQVTM, ANQGSEA. CDR3 nucleotides: TGCAGCGTTGCGGGGTCGCCAGGGCTCTTTTATGGCTACACCTTC. It yields the protein CSVAGSPGLFYGYTF.

V gene TRBV7-2 combines with J gene TRBJ2-3; 16 bases map to TRBD2. The CDR3 has 18 amino acids. Per the germline V gene, CDR1 is SGHTA and CDR2 is FQGNSA. V was clipped by 1 base and J by 4 bases; unmatched bases: 5. The DNA of the CDR3 is TGTGCCAGCAGCTTAGAGGGGGGACTAGCGGGAGGGGCAGATACGCAGTATTTT. Translation gives CASSLEGGLAGGADTQYF.

The chain carries TRBV27 and TRBJ1-5, with 11 bases fitting TRBD1. The germline CDR1 and CDR2 sequences are MNHEY and SMNVEV (reference sequence). This CDR3 contains 16 residues. V shed 5 bases and J 1 base; nucleotides not matched to a gene: 4. CDR3 nucleotides: TGTGCCAGCAGTCCGGACAGGGGGCAGAGCAATCAGCCCCAGCATTTT. Translated: CASSPDRGQSNQPQHF.

The chain links TRBV5-1 to TRBJ2-3, with 10 bases matching TRBD2. Germline CDR1 is SGHRS and CDR2 is YFSETQ. After removal of 2 bases from V and 4 bases from J, the junction contained 4 bases not matched to a gene. The CDR3 sequence is 15 residues long. In DNA form, the CDR3 reads TGCGCCAGCAGCTTTCTAGCGGGAGCCCCAGATACGCAGTATTTT. It yields the protein CASSFLAGAPDTQYF.

This rearrangement joins TRBV11-2 to TRBJ2-7, with D uncertain. This CDR3 has 14 amino acids. Germline CDR1 is SGHAT and CDR2 is FQNNGV. V gave up 5 bases and J gave up 2 bases, with 13 bases separating them. CDR3 DNA: TGTGCCAGCAGCCCGCTCCTAGAACCCTACGAGCAGTACTTC. It specifies CASSPLLEPYEQYF.

Only one count was recorded for this clone. This chain links TRBV5-1 with TRBJ2-7; TRBD2 matches at 12 bases. Germline-derived CDR1 and CDR2 are SGHRS and YFSETQ. This CDR3 is 15 amino acids long. The junction had 6 bases not matched to a gene; V was cut back by 4 bases and J by 4 bases. The CDR3 loop is CASSPGLAGIYEQYF. Here the CDR3 DNA reads TGCGCCAGCAGCCCGGGACTAGCGGGTATTTACGAGCAGTACTTC.